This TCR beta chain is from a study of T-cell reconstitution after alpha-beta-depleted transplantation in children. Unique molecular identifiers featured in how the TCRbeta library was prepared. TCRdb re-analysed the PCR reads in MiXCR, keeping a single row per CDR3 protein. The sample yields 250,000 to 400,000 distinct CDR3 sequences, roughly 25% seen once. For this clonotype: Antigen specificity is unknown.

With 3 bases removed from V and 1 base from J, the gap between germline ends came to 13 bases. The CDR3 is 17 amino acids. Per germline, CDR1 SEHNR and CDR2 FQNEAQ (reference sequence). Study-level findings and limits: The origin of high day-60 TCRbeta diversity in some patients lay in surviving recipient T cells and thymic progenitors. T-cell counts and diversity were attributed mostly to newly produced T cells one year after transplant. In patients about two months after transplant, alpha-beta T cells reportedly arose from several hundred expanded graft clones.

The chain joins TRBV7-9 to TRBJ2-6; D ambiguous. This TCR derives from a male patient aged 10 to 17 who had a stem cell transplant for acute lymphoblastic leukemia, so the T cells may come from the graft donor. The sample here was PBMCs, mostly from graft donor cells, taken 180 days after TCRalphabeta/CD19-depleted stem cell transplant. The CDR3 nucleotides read TGTGCCAGCAGCTTCATGTCGGGCCTTTCTGGGGCCAACGTCCTGACTTTC. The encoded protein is CASSFMSGLSGANVLTF.